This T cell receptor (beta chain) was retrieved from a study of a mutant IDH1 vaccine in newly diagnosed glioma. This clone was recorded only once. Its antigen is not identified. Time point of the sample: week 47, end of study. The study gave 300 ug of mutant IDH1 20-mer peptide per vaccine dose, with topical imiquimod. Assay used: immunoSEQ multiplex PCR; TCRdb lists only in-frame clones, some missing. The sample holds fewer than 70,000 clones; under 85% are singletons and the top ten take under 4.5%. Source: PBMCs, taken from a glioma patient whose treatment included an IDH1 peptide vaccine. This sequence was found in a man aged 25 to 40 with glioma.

CDR3 in amino acids: CSVGGLVGYTF. CDR3 bases: TGCAGCGTTGGGGGGCTGGTTGGCTACACCTTC. The V gene is TRBV29-1, the J gene TRBJ1-2; possible D gene TRBD1, 6 bases. Germline V CDR1 and CDR2: SQVTM, ANQGSEA. V was pared by 4 bases and J by 7 bases, with 10 bases between. CDR3 length equals 11 residues. Drawing the rest from reference TRBV29-1 and TRBJ1-2, the complete variable domain is SAVISQKPSRDICQRGTSLTIQCQVDSQVTMMFWYRQQPGQSLTLIATANQGSEATYESGFVIDKFPISRPNLTFSTLTVSNMSPEDSSIYLCSVGGLVGYTFGSGTRLTVV.